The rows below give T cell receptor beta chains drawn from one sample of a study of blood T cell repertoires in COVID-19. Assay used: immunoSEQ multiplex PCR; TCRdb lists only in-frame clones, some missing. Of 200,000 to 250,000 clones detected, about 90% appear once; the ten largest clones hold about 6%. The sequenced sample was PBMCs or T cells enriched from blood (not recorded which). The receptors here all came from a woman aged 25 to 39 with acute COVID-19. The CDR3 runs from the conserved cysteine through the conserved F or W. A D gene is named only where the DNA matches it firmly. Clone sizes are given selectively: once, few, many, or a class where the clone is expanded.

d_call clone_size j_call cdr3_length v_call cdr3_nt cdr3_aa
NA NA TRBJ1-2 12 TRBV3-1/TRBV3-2 TGTGCCAGCAGCCCCAGTAACTATGGCTACACCTTC CASSPSNYGYTF
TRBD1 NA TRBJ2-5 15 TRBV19 TGTGCCAGTAGTCCGACCGGGACAGGGTTGGAGACCCAGTACTTC CASSPTGTGLETQYF
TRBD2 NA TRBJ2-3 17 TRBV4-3 TGCGCCAGCAGCCTCCCAGTACCGGCGGGAGCCGCAGATACGCAGTATTTT CASSLPVPAGAADTQYF
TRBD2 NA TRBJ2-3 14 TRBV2 TGTGCCAGCAGGGACTGGGACTACACAGATACGCAGTATTTT CASRDWDYTDTQYF
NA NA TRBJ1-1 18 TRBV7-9 TGTGCCAGCAGCTTAGCTCGTAATCGGGTCAACCCGAACACTGAAGCTTTCTTT CASSLARNRVNPNTEAFF
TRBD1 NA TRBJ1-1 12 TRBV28 TGTGCCAGCATCGCAGGGGGCACTGAAGCTTTCTTT CASIAGGTEAFF
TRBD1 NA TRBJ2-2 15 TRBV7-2 TGTGCCAGCAGCCAAGGGACAGTCAAAACCGGGGAGCTGTTTTTT CASSQGTVKTGELFF
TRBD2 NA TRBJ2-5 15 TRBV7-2 TGTGCCAGCAGCTTAGACGGGACTAGCTTGGAGACCCAGTACTTC CASSLDGTSLETQYF
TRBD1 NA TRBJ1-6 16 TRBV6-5 TGTGCCAGCAGTTACCTGGGACAGATCTATAATTCACCCCTCCACTTT CASSYLGQIYNSPLHF
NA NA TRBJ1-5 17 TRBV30 TGTGCCTGGAGTCCCGTCAGGGGAGCAAATAGCAATCAGCCCCAGCATTTT CAWSPVRGANSNQPQHF
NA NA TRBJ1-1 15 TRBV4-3 TGCGCCAGCAGCCCAAAGTTGGACAGGAACACTGAAGCTTTCTTT CASSPKLDRNTEAFF
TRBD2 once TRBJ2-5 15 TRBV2 TGTGCCAGCAGTGAACTCTACGGGGGGGTGGAGACCCAGTACTTC CASSELYGGVETQYF
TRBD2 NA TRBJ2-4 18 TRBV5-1 TGCGCCAGCAGCTTGAGGCTAGCGGGGGACCTAGCCAAAAACATTCAGTACTTC CASSLRLAGDLAKNIQYF
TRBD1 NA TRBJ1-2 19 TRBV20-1 TGCAGTGCTAGTCCCCGCCCGGGACAGGGGGGTTTGGAAAACTATGGCTACACCTTC CSASPRPGQGGLENYGYTF
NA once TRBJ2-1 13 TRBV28 TGTGCCAGCAGAACCGGGAGCCCCCCTGAGCAGTTCTTC CASRTGSPPEQFF
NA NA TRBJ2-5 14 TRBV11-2 TGTGCCAGCAGCCCCAACCCGGGACAAGAGACCCAGTACTTC CASSPNPGQETQYF
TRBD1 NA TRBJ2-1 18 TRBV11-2 TGTGCCAGCAGCCGAAGACGTGGGACAGGGCTGTCCTACAATGAGCAGTTCTTC CASSRRRGTGLSYNEQFF
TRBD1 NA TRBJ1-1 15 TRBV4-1 TGCGCCAGCAGCCATGGACAGGGGCCTGAGACTGAAGCTTTCTTT CASSHGQGPETEAFF
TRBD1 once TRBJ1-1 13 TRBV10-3 TGTGCCATCCGGGACAGCCCCATCACTGAAGCTTTCTTT CAIRDSPITEAFF
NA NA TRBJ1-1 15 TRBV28 TGTGCCAGCAGTTTATTACCTCAGGGGTCCACTGAAGCTTTCTTT CASSLLPQGSTEAFF
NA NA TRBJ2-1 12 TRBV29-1 TGCAGCGTTGGAGAGGGTCAGGGTGAGCAGTTCTTC CSVGEGQGEQFF
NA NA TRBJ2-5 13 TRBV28 TGTGCCAGCAGTTTAAGCGACCAAGAGACCCAGTACTTC CASSLSDQETQYF
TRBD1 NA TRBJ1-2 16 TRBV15 TGTGCCACCAGCAGAGGCGGGGCAGGGGGTTTGAATGGCTACACCTTC CATSRGGAGGLNGYTF
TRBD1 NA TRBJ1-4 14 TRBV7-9 TGTGCCAGCAGCAAATGGGACAGCTATGAAAAACTGTTTTTT CASSKWDSYEKLFF
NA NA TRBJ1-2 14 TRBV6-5 TGTGCCAGCAGTTACTCGAAGGGACTTCAGGGCTACACCTTC CASSYSKGLQGYTF
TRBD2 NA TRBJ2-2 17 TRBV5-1 TGCGCCAGCAGCTTGCCGGGACTAGCGGGCTCCACCGGGGAGCTGTTTTTT CASSLPGLAGSTGELFF
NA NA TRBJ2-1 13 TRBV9 TGTGCCAGCAGCGGCGGACAATACAATGAGCAGTTCTTC CASSGGQYNEQFF
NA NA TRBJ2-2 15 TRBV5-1 TGCGCCAGCAGCTTGGTAGGAGGGCCAGGTGGGGAGCTGTTTTTT CASSLVGGPGGELFF
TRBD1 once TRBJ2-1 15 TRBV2 TGTGCCAGCAGCCCAAGGAGGACAGGGGGAAATGAGCAGTTCTTC CASSPRRTGGNEQFF
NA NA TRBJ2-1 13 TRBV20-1 TGCAGTGCTAGTTCCAGGACTTACAATGAGCAGTTCTTC CSASSRTYNEQFF
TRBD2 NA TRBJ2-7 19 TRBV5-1 TGCGCCAGCAGCTTCCCAAGCCCGGGACTAGAAAAAAGCTCCTACGAGCAGTACTTC CASSFPSPGLEKSSYEQYF
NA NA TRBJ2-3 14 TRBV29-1 TGCAGCGTTGGGGGCCGGAGGGATGCAGATACGCAGTATTTT CSVGGRRDADTQYF
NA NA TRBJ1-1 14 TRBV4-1 TGCGCCAGCAGCCAAAGCAAACAGGGTGGTAAGGCTTTCTTT CASSQSKQGGKAFF
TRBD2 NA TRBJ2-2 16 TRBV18 TGTGCCAGCTCACCATTAGCGGGGAGGAACACCGGGGAGCTGTTTTTT CASSPLAGRNTGELFF
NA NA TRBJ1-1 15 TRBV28 TGTGCCAGCAGTTTCGACAGCCCCTTGAACACTGAAGCTTTCTTT CASSFDSPLNTEAFF
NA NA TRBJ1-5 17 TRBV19 TGTGCCAGTAGTGTTTCTGGGAGGGACACCGGTAAAGAGCTCCAGCATTTT CASSVSGRDTGKELQHF
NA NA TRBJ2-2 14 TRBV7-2 TGTGCCAGCAGCTTTCTAGCGAGCACCGGGGAGCTGTTTTTT CASSFLASTGELFF
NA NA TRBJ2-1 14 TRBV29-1 TGCAGCGTTGTTGGAGCTAGCTCCTACAATGAGCAGTTCTTC CSVVGASSYNEQFF
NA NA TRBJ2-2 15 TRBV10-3 TGTGCCATCAGTGAGTCGCCGGGGAACACCGGGGAGCTGTTTTTT CAISESPGNTGELFF
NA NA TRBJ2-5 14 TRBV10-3 TGTGCCATCAGTGCAGAGGATTACTGGGAGACCCAGTACTTC CAISAEDYWETQYF
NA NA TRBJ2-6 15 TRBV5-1 TGCGCCAGCAGCAAACAGGTTGGTGGGGCCAACGTCCTGACTTTC CASSKQVGGANVLTF
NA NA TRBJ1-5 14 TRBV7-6 TGTGCCAGCAGTCTATTGGGCGGGGATCAGCCCCAGCATTTT CASSLLGGDQPQHF
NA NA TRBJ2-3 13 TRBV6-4 TGTGCCAGCAGTGACTCGCAGGCAGATACGCAGTATTTT CASSDSQADTQYF
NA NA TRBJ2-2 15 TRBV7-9 TGTGCCAGCAGCTTACCGGTGATGGACACCGGGGAGCTGTTTTTT CASSLPVMDTGELFF
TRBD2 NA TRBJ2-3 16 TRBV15 TGTGCCACCAGCAGAGAAAGCGGGGGGGCTAAAGATACGCAGTATTTT CATSRESGGAKDTQYF
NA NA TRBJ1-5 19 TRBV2 TGTGCCAGCAGTCTCTCCGTAACACAGGGTCGGTATAGCAATCAGCCCCAGCATTTT CASSLSVTQGRYSNQPQHF
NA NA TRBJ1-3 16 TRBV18 TGTGCCAGCTCACCTCAGGACAGCATCTCTGGAAACACCATATATTTT CASSPQDSISGNTIYF
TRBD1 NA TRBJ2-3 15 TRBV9 TGTGCCAGCAGCGTAGAGAGGACAGGGGTAGATACGCAGTATTTT CASSVERTGVDTQYF